Listed here are 26 T cell receptor beta chains from one sample, sequenced in a study of cytomegalovirus exposure and HLA in healthy donors (dated by TCRdb to the late 2010s). The library was produced with the immunoSEQ multiplex PCR assay. The multiplex PCR relied on a mix of 60 forward primers for TCR Vbeta segments and 13 reverse primers for TCR Jbeta segments. TCRdb took over this immuneACCESS table, retaining in-frame rearrangements with V and J assigned. Such tables are incomplete; in checked studies, under half of the missing clones stem from an unresolved V gene, and the remainder is unexplained. This sample gives 180,000 or so clones in total; roughly four fifths of them show up just once. The ten largest clones add up to roughly 0.098% of the sample. Sequenced: PBMCs. Receptors originate from a boy aged 2 to 10 in good health and CMV-seronegative.

The genes are TRBV7-8 and TRBJ1-6; tentative D call: TRBD1 (5 bases). Trimming left V 3 bases short and J 1 base short, with 7 bases between. This CDR3 spans 15 amino acids. Germline CDR1 and CDR2: SGHVS and FQNEAQ. The CDR3 reads CASSFGQSYNSPLHF. CDR3 nucleotide sequence: TGTGCCAGCAGCTTTGGACAATCCTATAATTCACCCCTCCACTTT. Variable domain in full (rest from reference TRBV7-8 and TRBJ1-6): GAGVSQSPRYKVAKRGQDVALRCDPISGHVSLFWYQQALGQGPEFLTYFQNEAQLDKSGLPSDRFFAERPEGSVSTLKIQRTQQEDSAVYLCASSFGQSYNSPLHFGNGTRLTVT.

The chain has TRBV6-6 and TRBJ1-2, with D uncertain. V was clipped by 0 bases and J by 4 bases, with 15 bases between them. This CDR3 has 16 amino acids. Germline V gives CDR1 MNHNY, CDR2 SVGAGI (reference sequence). The CDR3 nucleotides read TGTGCCAGCAGTTACTCCCCGGCGGGTTTAGTCTATGGCTACACCTTC. It translates to CASSYSPAGLVYGYTF.

The chain employs TRBV6-5 and TRBJ2-7, with D perhaps matching TRBD1 (6 bases). V lost 6 bases and J 2 bases, leaving 17 bases between the germline ends. Germline V gene sequence: CDR1 MNHEY, CDR2 SVGAGI. The CDR3 extends over 15 amino acids. The CDR3 protein is CASSQSQDRPYEQYF. Here the CDR3 DNA reads TGTGCCAGCAGCCAAAGTCAGGACAGACCCTACGAGCAGTACTTC.

The rearrangement uses TRBV5-1 and TRBJ2-3; 8 nucleotides line up with TRBD2. Trimming took 1 base from V and 1 from J; bases not matched to a gene: 11. The germline CDR1 and CDR2 sequences are SGHRS and YFSETQ. This CDR3 has 18 amino acids. The CDR3 sequence is CASSLFGGGLSGTDTQYF. DNA for the CDR3: TGCGCCAGCAGCTTGTTCGGGGGGGGCCTTAGCGGCACAGATACGCAGTATTTT.

The chain uses TRBV27 and TRBJ1-2; D might be TRBD1 (5 bases). Trimming pared 3 bases from V and 7 bases from J, leaving 12 bases between. The CDR3 has 13 residues. Germline V CDR1 and CDR2: MNHEY, SMNVEV (reference sequence). CDR3 coding DNA: TGTGCCAGCAGTTTGCAGGGAGGCAGTGGCTACACCTTC. It specifies CASSLQGGSGYTF.

This sequence joins TRBV7-8 and TRBJ2-7; tentative D call: TRBD2 (5 bases). Per the germline V gene, CDR1 is SGHVS and CDR2 is FQNEAQ. Between the trimmed V and J ends, which lost 1 base and 6 bases, there was a span of 19 bases. There are 16 residues in the CDR3. The CDR3 loop reads CASSLVWAELEGEQYF. The CDR3 bases are TGTGCCAGCAGCTTAGTATGGGCCGAGCTCGAGGGCGAGCAGTACTTC. The full variable domain, rest sourced from reference TRBV7-8 and TRBJ2-7, is GAGVSQSPRYKVAKRGQDVALRCDPISGHVSLFWYQQALGQGPEFLTYFQNEAQLDKSGLPSDRFFAERPEGSVSTLKIQRTQQEDSAVYLCASSLVWAELEGEQYFGPGTRLTVT.

The count of this clone is one. This chain joins TRBV7-6 and TRBJ2-7, with a weak D call TRBD2 (5 bases). The CDR3 is 12 residues long. The germline V gene encodes CDR1 SGHVS and CDR2 FNYEAQ. Trimming cost V 5 bases and J 6 bases, with 11 bases left between them. CDR3 loop: CASSTSGGEQYF. The CDR3 DNA reads TGTGCCAGCAGCACCTCCGGAGGCGAGCAGTACTTC.

The chain couples TRBV30 to TRBJ2-6; TRBD1 matches 7 bases. The CDR3 sequence is 15 residues long. V was pared by 1 base and J by 2 bases, with 2 bases of the junction left unmatched. Germline values: CDR1 GTSNPN, CDR2 SVGIG (reference sequence). CDR3 region: CAWSETGAGANVLTF. The CDR3 DNA follows: TGTGCCTGGAGTGAAACAGGGGCTGGGGCCAACGTCCTGACTTTC. The complete variable domain, with remaining parts taken from reference TRBV30 and TRBJ2-6, reads SQTIHQWPATLVQPVGSPLSLECTVEGTSNPNLYWYRQAAGRGLQLLFYSVGIGQISSEVPQNLSASRPQDRQFILSSKKLLLSDSGFYLCAWSETGAGANVLTFGAGSRLTVL.

The chain couples TRBV5-6 to TRBJ1-2, with D possibly TRBD1 on 6 matching bases. Per germline, CDR1 SGHDT and CDR2 YYEEEE. The CDR3 has 13 residues. Trimming took off 4 bases at V and 2 bases at J, with 9 bases between the two ends. In DNA form, the CDR3 reads TGTGCCAGCAGCCGTGGGGGCAACTATGGCTACACCTTC. It encodes CASSRGGNYGYTF.

This clone was counted only a few times. Its ends do not fully match the called genes, so a read error is possible. This sequence joins TRBV4-3 and TRBJ1-4; D might be TRBD1 (5 bases). The CDR3 extends over 14 amino acids. The germline gives CDR1 LGHNA, CDR2 YSLEER. The CDR3 bases are TGCGCCAGCAGCCAAGAGTGGGATGGGGCGCCGCTAACTTTT. It encodes CASSQEWDGAPLTF.

The genes are TRBV9 and TRBJ1-4, with 9 bases aligning to TRBD1. V lost 3 bases to trimming and J lost 8 bases; unmatched junction nucleotides: 5. Germline CDR1 and CDR2: SGDLS and YYNGEE. The CDR3 has 14 amino acids. DNA for the CDR3: TGTGCCAGCAGCGCCACAGGGGGCGGAGAAAAACTGTTTTTT. Residues: CASSATGGGEKLFF.

This chain uses TRBV5-1 with TRBJ2-7; 9 bases fit TRBD1. Germline V lookup: CDR1 SGHRS, CDR2 YFSETQ. The CDR3 contains 12 residues. Trimming took 7 bases from V and 6 from J; bases not matched to a gene: 5. The CDR3 DNA reads TGCGCCAGCCACGGGACAGGGAGCGAGCAGTACTTC. Translated, it gives CASHGTGSEQYF.

J is TRBJ1-5 and V is TRBV2; D is possibly TRBD1 (6 bases). The CDR3 covers 19 residues. Germline loops: CDR1 SNHLY, CDR2 FYNNEI. V was cut by 5 bases and J by 5 bases, with 28 bases left in between. The CDR3 region is CASSFTGTILRLGDQPQHF. DNA of the CDR3: TGTGCCAGCAGTTTTACAGGGACGATACTTCGACTGGGGGATCAGCCCCAGCATTTT.

The chain recombines TRBV19 with TRBJ1-6; TRBD1 matches 8 bases. Germline V lookup: CDR1 LNHDA, CDR2 SQIVND (reference sequence). The CDR3 is made up of 15 amino acids. V lost 6 bases to trimming and J lost 7 bases; unmatched junction nucleotides: 8. The CDR3 loop is CASSNQGARNSPLHF. The DNA for the CDR3 is TGTGCCAGTAGCAACCAGGGGGCCAGGAATTCACCCCTCCACTTT.

The rearrangement uses TRBV18 and TRBJ2-7; 9 bases are a match to TRBD2. The junction had 8 bases not matched to a gene; V was cut back by 5 bases and J by 6 bases. Germline values: CDR1 KGHSH, CDR2 LQKENI. The CDR3 is 14 amino acids. CDR3 DNA sequence: TGTGCCAGCTCATTTGCCGGGACTAGCACCGAGCAGTACTTC. Encoded protein: CASSFAGTSTEQYF.

The genes are TRBV2 and TRBJ1-2, with 7 bases fitting TRBD1. V dropped 6 bases and J dropped 2; count of bases not matched to a gene: 12. CDR1 and CDR2 (germline): SNHLY, FYNNEI. CDR3 size: 16 residues. Written as DNA, the CDR3 is TGTGCCAGCAGGGCTCGACAGGGCCTTGACAACTATGGCTACACCTTC. It is translated as CASRARQGLDNYGYTF.

The chain employs TRBV5-4 and TRBJ2-1, with 11 nucleotides matching TRBD1. Germline CDR1 is SGHNT and CDR2 is YYREEE (reference sequence). This CDR3 is 16 amino acids long. J was trimmed by 6 bases and V by 0 bases; bases with no gene match: 5. The CDR3 loop is CASSLGRTGGFNEQFF. DNA for the CDR3: TGTGCCAGCAGCTTGGGCAGGACAGGGGGCTTCAATGAGCAGTTCTTC.

This chain uses TRBV7-2 with TRBJ1-2; no definite D call. Germline V lookup: CDR1 SGHTA, CDR2 FQGNSA. The germline V and J ends were trimmed by 1 base and 1 base, with 13 bases remaining between them. CDR3 size: 16 residues. The CDR3 DNA reads as TGTGCCAGCAGCTTAGTCGGGGTCGGCCTTAACTATGGCTACACCTTC. Translation: CASSLVGVGLNYGYTF. Full variable domain (rest looked up from reference TRBV7-2 and TRBJ1-2): GAGVSQSPSNKVTEKGKDVELRCDPISGHTALYWYRQSLGQGLEFLIYFQGNSAPDKSGLPSDRFSAERTGGSVSTLTIQRTQQEDSAVYLCASSLVGVGLNYGYTFGSGTRLTVV.

This clone occurred once. This sequence joins TRBV27 and TRBJ2-1; TRBD1 is a possible D gene (6 bases). The germline V gene has CDR1 MNHEY and CDR2 SMNVEV (reference sequence). Trimming stripped 6 bases from V and 6 bases from J, with 12 bases between. The CDR3 consists of 13 residues. This chain's CDR3 is CASRSGTPNEQFF. In nucleotides, the CDR3 is TGTGCCAGCAGATCCGGGACACCCAATGAGCAGTTCTTC.

V and J are TRBV6-1 and TRBJ2-1, with TRBD1 as a possible D gene (6 bases). Germline lookup yields CDR1 MNHNS and CDR2 SASEGT. The CDR3 sequence is 15 residues long. V lost 2 bases to trimming and J lost 4 bases, with 12 bases between them. The CDR3 here is CASSESVDSYNEQFF. CDR3 sequence (DNA): TGTGCCAGCAGTGAATCGGTGGACAGTTACAATGAGCAGTTCTTC.

The chain recombines TRBV5-5 with TRBJ1-5; D gene unclear. Germline V gives CDR1 SGHKS, CDR2 YYEKEE (reference sequence). V was shortened by 0 bases and J by 0 bases, with 7 bases between the two germline ends. The length of the CDR3 is 15 residues. CDR3: CASSLGPLSNQPQHF. Here the CDR3 DNA reads TGTGCCAGCAGCTTGGGGCCTCTTAGCAATCAGCCCCAGCATTTT.

J is TRBJ2-1 and V is TRBV6-5; a weak D match, TRBD2 (7 bases). CDR1 and CDR2 (germline): MNHEY, SVGAGI. This CDR3 has 16 residues. Trimming cost V 0 bases and J 7 bases, with 16 bases left between them. The CDR3 here is CASSYSGWGGPNEQFF. The DNA of the CDR3 is TGTGCCAGCAGTTACTCCGGTTGGGGGGGGCCGAATGAGCAGTTCTTC.

V usage is TRBV2 and J usage is TRBJ2-1; a possible D gene is TRBD1 (7 bases). Per the germline V gene, CDR1 is SNHLY and CDR2 is FYNNEI. The length of the CDR3 is 15 residues. Trimming took off 7 bases at V and 4 bases at J, with 17 bases between the two ends. CDR3 protein: CASMFSQGGYNEQFF. The CDR3 nucleotides read TGTGCCAGCATGTTTTCCCAGGGGGGTTACAATGAGCAGTTCTTC.

V gene TRBV11-3 combines with J gene TRBJ2-5, with D hard to call. The CDR3 is 13 residues long. The germline gives CDR1 SGHNT, CDR2 YENEEA. V was pared by 0 bases and J by 5 bases, with 7 bases between. The CDR3 DNA sequence: TGTGCCAGCAGCTTAGATCTCGAGGAGACCCAGTACTTC. Translation: CASSLDLEETQYF. Combining the CDR3 with reference TRBV11-3 and TRBJ2-5 gives the whole variable domain EAGVVQSPRYKIIEKKQPVAFWCNPISGHNTLYWYLQNLGQGPELLIRYENEEAVDDSQLPKDRFSAERLKGVDSTLKIQPAELGDSAVYLCASSLDLEETQYFGPGTRLLVL.

The chain couples TRBV7-6 to TRBJ2-1, with 8 positions matching TRBD2. This CDR3 region has 13 residues. Germline V gene lookup returns CDR1 SGHVS and CDR2 FNYEAQ. Trimming took 10 bases from V and 3 from J; bases not matched to a gene: 5. CDR3 nucleotide sequence: TGTGCCACCCGGGGGGGGGACTACAATGAGCAGTTCTTC. Its protein product is CATRGGDYNEQFF.

The chain combines TRBV4-1 with TRBJ2-4, with 11 bases aligning to TRBD2. V was clipped by 4 bases and J by 0 bases; unmatched bases: 2. Looked up from germline, CDR1 is MGHRA and CDR2 is YSYEKL. This CDR3 comprises 16 residues. CDR3 sequence (DNA): TGCGCCAGCAGCCCCGGGACTAGCGGAGCCAAAAACATTCAGTACTTC. Protein sequence: CASSPGTSGAKNIQYF.